A selection of T cell receptor beta chains follows, all from one sample in a study of T cells after posttransplantation cyclophosphamide. Clones were sequenced by immunoSEQ multiplex PCR, and TCRdb holds only the in-frame ones, with some missing. There are roughly 41,000 clones in the sample, none observed a single time. The sequenced sample was PBMCs. These TCRs come from a man under 40 in good health and a related stem cell transplant donor. Both conserved end residues are part of each CDR3. A D gene is named only where the DNA matches it firmly. A row's size may be missing; if present it is once, few, many or a size class.

d_call: TRBD2
clone_size: NA
v_call: TRBV5-4
j_call: TRBJ2-3
cdr3_aa: CASRPSTGTSGGAGTDTQYF
cdr3_nt: TGTGCCAGCAGACCCAGTACCGGGACTAGCGGGGGGGCCGGAACAGATACGCAGTATTTT

d_call: NA
clone_size: few
v_call: TRBV5-1
j_call: TRBJ2-5
cdr3_aa: CASSSPRGQETQYF
cdr3_nt: TGCGCCAGCAGCTCCCCCCGGGGTCAAGAGACCCAGTACTTC

d_call: NA
clone_size: many
v_call: TRBV4-1
j_call: TRBJ1-3
cdr3_aa: CASSQESGLSGNTIYF
cdr3_nt: TGCGCCAGCAGCCAAGAATCAGGTCTCTCTGGAAACACCATATATTTT

d_call: TRBD1
clone_size: few
v_call: TRBV5-1
j_call: TRBJ2-5
cdr3_aa: CASSWTGATETQYF
cdr3_nt: TGCGCCAGCTCCTGGACAGGGGCGACAGAGACCCAGTACTTC

d_call: NA
clone_size: many
v_call: TRBV28
j_call: TRBJ1-1
cdr3_aa: CASSLIGTNTEAFF
cdr3_nt: TGTGCCAGCAGTTTGATCGGGACAAACACTGAAGCTTTCTTT

d_call: TRBD1
clone_size: NA
v_call: TRBV18
j_call: TRBJ1-2
cdr3_aa: CASSPPSTGGFYGYTF
cdr3_nt: TGTGCCAGCTCACCACCCTCGACAGGGGGCTTCTATGGCTACACCTTC

d_call: NA
clone_size: few
v_call: TRBV29-1
j_call: TRBJ2-5
cdr3_aa: CSVVPKETQYF
cdr3_nt: TGCAGCGTTGTCCCCAAAGAGACCCAGTACTTC

d_call: TRBD1
clone_size: NA
v_call: TRBV25-1
j_call: TRBJ2-5
cdr3_aa: CASSGTGVGEETQYF
cdr3_nt: TGTGCCAGCAGTGGGACAGGGGTGGGAGAAGAGACCCAGTACTTC

d_call: TRBD1
clone_size: many
v_call: TRBV12-3/TRBV12-4
j_call: TRBJ1-4
cdr3_aa: CASSSTGVGEKLFF
cdr3_nt: TGTGCCAGCAGTTCGACAGGGGTGGGTGAAAAACTGTTTTTT

d_call: TRBD1
clone_size: many
v_call: TRBV10-3
j_call: TRBJ2-1
cdr3_aa: CAISEPLGQILF
cdr3_nt: TGTGCCATCAGCGAACCTCTGGGACAGATTCTCTTC

d_call: NA
clone_size: few
v_call: TRBV11-2
j_call: TRBJ1-1
cdr3_aa: CASSRALSEAFF
cdr3_nt: TGTGCCAGCAGTAGGGCTCTCTCTGAAGCTTTCTTT

d_call: TRBD1
clone_size: NA
v_call: TRBV18
j_call: TRBJ1-5
cdr3_aa: CASSPPQGPPQHF
cdr3_nt: TGTGCCAGCTCACCACCACAGGGGCCGCCCCAGCATTTT

d_call: NA
clone_size: many
v_call: TRBV28
j_call: TRBJ1-2
cdr3_aa: CASSITGNYGYTF
cdr3_nt: TGTGCCAGCAGTATAACAGGGAACTATGGCTACACCTTC

d_call: NA
clone_size: many
v_call: TRBV6-1
j_call: TRBJ1-5
cdr3_aa: CASSKQGSNQPQHF
cdr3_nt: TGTGCCAGCAGTAAGCAGGGGAGCAATCAGCCCCAGCATTTT

d_call: NA
clone_size: few
v_call: TRBV7-2
j_call: TRBJ2-1
cdr3_aa: CASSLALHNEQFF
cdr3_nt: TGTGCCAGCAGCTTAGCCCTACACAATGAGCAGTTCTTC

d_call: TRBD1
clone_size: few
v_call: TRBV18
j_call: TRBJ1-6
cdr3_aa: CASSPSGQANSPLHF
cdr3_nt: TGTGCCAGCTCACCGTCGGGACAGGCTAATTCACCCCTCCACTTT

d_call: TRBD1
clone_size: many
v_call: TRBV18
j_call: TRBJ1-5
cdr3_aa: CASSPGQSNQPQHF
cdr3_nt: TGTGCCAGCTCACCGGGACAGAGCAATCAGCCCCAGCATTTT

d_call: TRBD1
clone_size: many
v_call: TRBV28
j_call: TRBJ1-2
cdr3_aa: CASSLTQGNGYTF
cdr3_nt: TGTGCCAGCAGTTTAACACAGGGGAATGGCTACACCTTC

d_call: NA
clone_size: many
v_call: TRBV2
j_call: TRBJ1-4
cdr3_aa: CASSYSATLFF
cdr3_nt: TGTGCCAGCAGTTACAGTGCAACACTGTTTTTT

d_call: NA
clone_size: NA
v_call: TRBV2
j_call: TRBJ2-5
cdr3_aa: CASRAIEETQYF
cdr3_nt: TGTGCCAGCAGAGCTATTGAAGAGACCCAGTACTTC

d_call: NA
clone_size: many
v_call: TRBV6-2/TRBV6-3
j_call: TRBJ1-1
cdr3_aa: CASAWGQEAFF
cdr3_nt: TGTGCCAGCGCCTGGGGGCAGGAAGCTTTCTTT

d_call: TRBD1
clone_size: many
v_call: TRBV13
j_call: TRBJ2-1
cdr3_aa: CASSLVPGGNEQFF
cdr3_nt: TGTGCCAGCAGCTTAGTTCCAGGGGGTAATGAGCAGTTCTTC

d_call: NA
clone_size: many
v_call: TRBV19
j_call: TRBJ1-1
cdr3_aa: CASRKNGGNTEAFF
cdr3_nt: TGTGCCAGTAGGAAAAACGGGGGGAACACTGAAGCTTTCTTT

d_call: NA
clone_size: many
v_call: TRBV5-6
j_call: TRBJ2-7
cdr3_aa: CASSLGSGTYEQYF
cdr3_nt: TGTGCCAGCAGCTTGGGGTCGGGTACCTACGAGCAGTACTTC

d_call: NA
clone_size: few
v_call: TRBV5-4
j_call: TRBJ2-5
cdr3_aa: CASSLVLRAGATVQETQYF
cdr3_nt: TGTGCCAGCAGCTTGGTTCTTCGGGCAGGGGCGACGGTTCAAGAGACCCAGTACTTC

d_call: NA
clone_size: few
v_call: TRBV20-1
j_call: TRBJ2-5
cdr3_aa: CSAAYRETQYF
cdr3_nt: TGCAGTGCTGCATATCGGGAGACCCAGTACTTC

d_call: TRBD2
clone_size: many
v_call: TRBV7-9
j_call: TRBJ2-1
cdr3_aa: CASSSGLAGGHDPNGEQFF
cdr3_nt: TGTGCCAGCAGCTCCGGACTAGCGGGGGGTCACGACCCTAATGGGGAGCAGTTCTTC

d_call: TRBD1
clone_size: many
v_call: TRBV18
j_call: TRBJ1-5
cdr3_aa: CASSPPAGQGAGGQPQHF
cdr3_nt: TGTGCCAGCTCACCACCAGCGGGACAGGGGGCTGGTGGTCAGCCCCAGCATTTT

d_call: NA
clone_size: many
v_call: TRBV4-1
j_call: TRBJ2-7
cdr3_aa: CASSQESRISYEQYF
cdr3_nt: TGCGCCAGCAGCCAAGAATCCAGAATCTCCTACGAGCAGTACTTC

d_call: TRBD1
clone_size: many
v_call: TRBV9
j_call: TRBJ2-7
cdr3_aa: CASSVGTVSYEQYF
cdr3_nt: TGTGCCAGCAGCGTTGGGACAGTCTCCTACGAGCAGTACTTC

d_call: TRBD1
clone_size: many
v_call: TRBV6-1
j_call: TRBJ2-2
cdr3_aa: CASTLGTANTGELFF
cdr3_nt: TGTGCCAGCACTCTTGGGACAGCGAACACCGGGGAGCTGTTTTTT

d_call: NA
clone_size: many
v_call: TRBV27
j_call: TRBJ2-5
cdr3_aa: CASSLLDKQETQYF
cdr3_nt: TGTGCCAGCAGTTTATTGGACAAACAAGAGACCCAGTACTTC

d_call: NA
clone_size: many
v_call: TRBV6-5
j_call: TRBJ1-5
cdr3_aa: CASTGDGGGNQPQHF
cdr3_nt: TGTGCCAGCACCGGGGATGGGGGCGGGAATCAGCCCCAGCATTTT

d_call: TRBD1
clone_size: many
v_call: TRBV4-2
j_call: TRBJ2-2
cdr3_aa: CASSHPGTGAGELFF
cdr3_nt: TGTGCCAGCAGCCACCCGGGGACAGGGGCCGGGGAGCTGTTTTTT

d_call: NA
clone_size: many
v_call: TRBV18
j_call: TRBJ2-1
cdr3_aa: CASSPPSKGKQFF
cdr3_nt: TGTGCCAGCTCCCCTCCTAGCAAAGGCAAGCAGTTCTTC

d_call: TRBD1
clone_size: few
v_call: TRBV7-2
j_call: TRBJ1-1
cdr3_aa: CASSFTGGTEAFF
cdr3_nt: TGTGCCAGCAGCTTTACAGGGGGCACTGAAGCTTTCTTT

d_call: NA
clone_size: many
v_call: TRBV7-3
j_call: TRBJ1-1
cdr3_aa: CASSLSLNTEAFF
cdr3_nt: TGTGCCAGCAGCTTAAGTTTAAATACTGAAGCTTTCTTT

d_call: NA
clone_size: many
v_call: TRBV6-6
j_call: TRBJ1-5
cdr3_aa: CASNPAGGSNQPQHF
cdr3_nt: TGTGCCAGCAACCCCGCGGGCGGTAGCAATCAGCCCCAGCATTTT

d_call: NA
clone_size: NA
v_call: TRBV13
j_call: TRBJ2-5
cdr3_aa: CASSLAGVPGETQYF
cdr3_nt: TGTGCCAGCAGCTTAGCGGGGGTGCCCGGAGAGACCCAGTACTTC

d_call: NA
clone_size: many
v_call: TRBV12-3/TRBV12-4
j_call: TRBJ2-7
cdr3_aa: CASSLGMAGARYEQYF
cdr3_nt: TGTGCCAGCAGTTTAGGGATGGCAGGGGCGAGATACGAGCAGTACTTC

d_call: NA
clone_size: many
v_call: TRBV4-1
j_call: TRBJ2-7
cdr3_aa: CASSVTWDNSYEQYF
cdr3_nt: TGCGCCAGCAGTGTAACGTGGGACAATTCCTACGAGCAGTACTTC

d_call: NA
clone_size: many
v_call: TRBV5-4
j_call: TRBJ2-2
cdr3_aa: CASSSEPANTGELFF
cdr3_nt: TGTGCCAGCAGCTCAGAACCAGCGAACACCGGGGAGCTGTTTTTT

d_call: NA
clone_size: many
v_call: TRBV6-5
j_call: TRBJ1-1
cdr3_aa: CASRRERLFGAEAFF
cdr3_nt: TGTGCCAGCAGACGCGAACGTCTTTTCGGGGCTGAAGCTTTCTTT

d_call: NA
clone_size: many
v_call: TRBV6-1
j_call: TRBJ1-5
cdr3_aa: CASKVTGGPQHF
cdr3_nt: TGTGCCAGCAAAGTCACAGGAGGGCCCCAGCATTTT

d_call: NA
clone_size: few
v_call: TRBV25-1
j_call: TRBJ1-4
cdr3_aa: CASSRGGGLGEKLFF
cdr3_nt: TGTGCCAGCAGTCGAGGCGGGGGGCTGGGTGAAAAACTGTTTTTT

d_call: NA
clone_size: many
v_call: TRBV27
j_call: TRBJ1-2
cdr3_aa: CASSLQGLTNYGYTF
cdr3_nt: TGTGCCAGCAGTTTACAGGGGCTGACAAACTATGGCTACACCTTC

d_call: NA
clone_size: many
v_call: TRBV7-2
j_call: TRBJ1-2
cdr3_aa: CASKPHAQDYGYTF
cdr3_nt: TGTGCCAGCAAGCCCCACGCTCAGGACTATGGCTACACCTTC

d_call: NA
clone_size: many
v_call: TRBV27
j_call: TRBJ1-2
cdr3_aa: CASSTKPGLDYGYTF
cdr3_nt: TGTGCCAGCAGTACCAAACCGGGTTTGGACTATGGCTACACCTTC

d_call: NA
clone_size: few
v_call: TRBV24-1
j_call: TRBJ2-5
cdr3_aa: CATSDAYRGGETQYF
cdr3_nt: TGTGCCACCAGTGATGCCTACAGGGGAGGGGAGACCCAGTACTTC

d_call: NA
clone_size: many
v_call: TRBV7-9
j_call: TRBJ2-6
cdr3_aa: CASSVVSGANVLTF
cdr3_nt: TGTGCCAGCAGCGTCGTCTCTGGGGCCAACGTCCTGACTTTC

d_call: TRBD2
clone_size: few
v_call: TRBV6-1
j_call: TRBJ2-7
cdr3_aa: CASSHRGGSSYEQYF
cdr3_nt: TGTGCCAGCAGCCATCGGGGGGGCTCCTCCTACGAGCAGTACTTC

d_call: NA
clone_size: many
v_call: TRBV11-2
j_call: TRBJ2-7
cdr3_aa: CASSLELRGEQYF
cdr3_nt: TGTGCCAGCAGCTTAGAACTGCGGGGCGAGCAGTACTTC

d_call: TRBD2
clone_size: many
v_call: TRBV15
j_call: TRBJ2-7
cdr3_aa: CATSRLAGADLYEQYF
cdr3_nt: TGTGCCACCAGCAGACTAGCGGGGGCTGATCTCTACGAGCAGTACTTC

d_call: NA
clone_size: many
v_call: TRBV28
j_call: TRBJ2-4
cdr3_aa: CASSLSLRVGNIQYF
cdr3_nt: TGTGCCAGCAGTTTATCATTGAGGGTGGGAAACATTCAGTACTTC

d_call: NA
clone_size: many
v_call: TRBV7-9
j_call: TRBJ2-7
cdr3_aa: CASSLEVTAYEQYF
cdr3_nt: TGTGCCAGCAGCTTAGAGGTGACTGCCTACGAGCAGTACTTC